Each of the 16 T cell receptor beta chains below was sequenced from the same sample in a study of cytomegalovirus exposure and HLA in healthy donors. The PCR had 60 Vbeta and 13 Jbeta primers. The method was immunoSEQ multiplex PCR; TCRdb's version includes in-frame clones alone and lacks a portion of them. Of some 150,000 clones listed, approximately 80% are singletons. The specimen was PBMCs. Receptor source: a female donor in good health and CMV-seronegative.

The chain links TRBV7-2 to TRBJ2-1, with D uncertain. The V end lost 5 bases, the J end lost 4 bases, and 15 bases lay between the germline ends. The CDR3 sequence is 15 residues long. The germline V gene encodes CDR1 SGHTA and CDR2 FQGNSA. The CDR3 nucleotides are TGTGCCAGCAGCCCCAGACTTGAACGATACAATGAGCAGTTCTTC. This sequence encodes CASSPRLERYNEQFF.

The rearrangement joins TRBV7-6 to TRBJ2-7; D is uncertain. V dropped 6 bases and J dropped 3 bases, with 15 bases sitting between them. The CDR3 extends over 14 amino acids. Looked up from germline, CDR1 is SGHVS and CDR2 is FNYEAQ. The CDR3 bases are TGTGCCAGCAGAGGCCTAGAGGAAGTCTACGAGCAGTACTTC. Translated, it gives CASRGLEEVYEQYF.

This clone was seen a few times. V and J are TRBV4-3 and TRBJ2-1; 12 bases are shared with TRBD1. Trimming cost V 0 bases and J 5 bases; bases outside gene matches: 8. The germline CDR1 and CDR2 sequences are LGHNA and YSLEER. The CDR3 spans 18 residues. The chain's CDR3 is CASSQDRAGQGANNEQFF. The DNA of the CDR3 is TGCGCCAGCAGCCAAGATAGGGCGGGACAGGGGGCTAACAATGAGCAGTTCTTC.

The J gene is TRBJ2-1, the V gene TRBV27; D unresolved. Trimming cost V 2 bases and J 8 bases, with 4 bases left between them. The germline CDR1 and CDR2 sequences are MNHEY and SMNVEV (reference sequence). The CDR3 spans 11 residues. Here the CDR3 DNA reads TGTGCCAGCAGTTTAGGCTATGAGCAGTTCTTC. Protein: CASSLGYEQFF.

This clone was counted only a few times. The chain joins TRBV15 to TRBJ1-5; tentatively, D is TRBD1 (5 bases). The V and J ends lost 5 bases and 7 bases respectively, with 12 bases between them. Germline assignment: CDR1 LNHNV and CDR2 YYDKDF (reference sequence). The length of the CDR3 is 13 residues. CDR3 DNA: TGTGCCACCAGCCGGGGGGAACAACAGCCCCAGCATTTT. It yields the protein CATSRGEQQPQHF.

CDR3 sequence reads: CASSLVKEAFF. In DNA, the CDR3 is TGTGCCAGCAGCTTAGTTAAAGAAGCTTTCTTT. This chain uses TRBV7-9 with TRBJ1-1; no reliable D call. The germline V and J ends were trimmed by 1 base and 8 bases, with 5 bases remaining between them. The CDR3 runs 11 residues. CDR1 and CDR2 (germline): SEHNR, FQNEAQ (reference sequence).

This clone has just one count. This chain connects TRBV28 to TRBJ1-4, with D hard to call. Germline V gene sequence: CDR1 MDHEN, CDR2 SYDVKM. The CDR3 totals 15 residues. The ends were cut back, 3 bases at V and 2 bases at J, with 10 bases in the middle. DNA of the CDR3: TGTGCCAGCAGTTTTCGGACTGGTACTAATGAAAAACTGTTTTTT. It codes for CASSFRTGTNEKLFF.

The chain combines TRBV19 with TRBJ1-4, with D possibly TRBD1 on 6 matching bases. V was cut by 2 bases and J by 4 bases, with 8 bases left in between. The CDR3 consists of 14 residues. The germline V gene has CDR1 LNHDA and CDR2 SQIVND (reference sequence). The DNA for the CDR3 is TGTGCCAGTAGTATAACAGGGAATAATGAAAAACTGTTTTTT. Its translation is CASSITGNNEKLFF.

The rearrangement uses TRBV9 and TRBJ2-5; the match to TRBD2 covers 8 bases. This CDR3 spans 17 amino acids. Germline-derived CDR1 and CDR2 are SGDLS and YYNGEE. V was clipped by 0 bases and J by 4 bases; unmatched bases: 11. This CDR3 reads CASSVGTGGGRPETQYF. The CDR3 coding sequence is TGTGCCAGCAGCGTAGGGACGGGGGGGGGCCGCCCAGAGACCCAGTACTTC.

This clone was counted only a few times. V usage is TRBV5-1 and J usage is TRBJ2-1, with 8 nucleotides matching TRBD2. The CDR3 covers 16 residues. From germline, CDR1 is SGHRS and CDR2 YFSETQ. Trimming at V came to 3 bases and at J to 7 bases, leaving 12 bases not matched to a gene. The CDR3 DNA sequence: TGCGCCAGCAGCTGGCTCAGCGGGAGTTCAGGGAATGAGCAGTTCTTC. It is translated as CASSWLSGSSGNEQFF.

The genes are TRBV7-3 and TRBJ1-1; D is unclear. The V end lost 3 bases, the J end lost 5 bases, and 10 bases lay between the germline ends. CDR3 length: 13 amino acids. CDR1 is SGHTA, CDR2 FQGTGA, per germline. CDR3 in DNA: TGTGCCAGCAGCTTTGGGGAGAGGACTGAAGCTTTCTTT. It yields the protein CASSFGERTEAFF.

The chain has TRBV9 and TRBJ2-5; weak D call: TRBD2 (6 bases). Germline values: CDR1 SGDLS, CDR2 YYNGEE. V shed 0 bases and J shed 2 bases, with 8 bases lying between them. CDR3 length: 14 amino acids. This chain's CDR3 is CASSVVAGQETQYF. For the CDR3, the DNA is TGTGCCAGCAGCGTAGTGGCGGGGCAAGAGACCCAGTACTTC.

V and J are TRBV7-3 and TRBJ2-5; TRBD2 matches at 9 bases. After removal of 3 bases from V and 4 bases from J, the junction contained 12 bases not matched to a gene. This CDR3 region has 17 residues. CDR1 and CDR2 (germline): SGHTA, FQGTGA. CDR3 bases: TGTGCCAGCAGCTTGGGGACTAGCACCCCCGCAGGAGAGACCCAGTACTTC. This encodes CASSLGTSTPAGETQYF.

This clone has just one count. The chain combines TRBV27 with TRBJ1-2; 9 bases agree with TRBD1. CDR3 length equals 16 residues. V was clipped by 5 bases and J by 8 bases; unmatched bases: 15. Germline V gives CDR1 MNHEY, CDR2 SMNVEV (reference sequence). The CDR3 protein is CASSPYGGKDRGGYTF. The CDR3 bases are TGTGCCAGCAGTCCATATGGCGGAAAGGACAGGGGCGGCTACACCTTC.

The CDR3 DNA follows: TGTGCCTGGAGTGTATCTTACCAAGAGACCCAGTACTTC. The encoded protein is CAWSVSYQETQYF. The chain has TRBV30 and TRBJ2-5; D not resolved. The CDR3 is 13 residues long. Trimming removed 0 bases at V and 0 bases at J, with 5 bases between. Germline CDR1 is GTSNPN and CDR2 is SVGIG (reference sequence).

The chain combines TRBV4-1 with TRBJ1-2; D might be TRBD1 (5 bases). V gave up 5 bases and J gave up 2 bases, with 15 bases separating them. CDR3 length: 15 residues. Looked up from germline, CDR1 is MGHRA and CDR2 is YSYEKL. The CDR3 spells CASSYIQASNYGYTF. The CDR3 DNA reads TGCGCCAGCAGCTACATACAGGCATCCAACTATGGCTACACCTTC.